This T cell receptor beta chain was recorded in a study of CD8+ T cells in alopecia areata. For the study at large: Patients in the treated group were given tofacitinib by mouth, 5 to 10 mg twice a day. The share of scalp area affected provided the severity score for treated patients. Notes on the study in general: For baseline CD8+ expansion, any link to response stays uncertain with one nonresponder.

This CDR3 comprises 15 residues. Trimming removed 5 bases from V and 1 base from J, with 12 bases in between. CDR1 and CDR2 from the germline V gene are SNHLY and FYNNEI. As the sequencing template, cDNA was produced by extracting RNA and reverse transcribing it. Measured with immunoSEQ multiplex PCR; TCRdb has only the in-frame clones, and not every one. The sample records 210,000 or so clones, roughly 66% being singletons. A remark on this clone: What it binds is not known.

Stated treatment: oral pan-JAK inhibitor, 5-10 mg twice daily. The sample consisted of CD4+ T cells sorted from blood, taken around week 44, from a patient treated with tofacitinib. The rearrangement links TRBV2 to TRBJ1-5; D unclear. The source is a human donor with alopecia areata. As DNA, the CDR3 is TGTGCCAGCAGTCCTGCTGGACGAAGCAATCAGCCCCAGCATTTT. Protein sequence: CASSPAGRSNQPQHF.